Below, 9 T cell receptor beta chains from the same sample are listed, as sequenced in a study of blood T cell repertoires in COVID-19. Profiled with immunoSEQ multiplex PCR; TCRdb holds only in-frame clones, not every one. The repertoire holds 80,000 or so clones, with more than 80% as singletons. Sequenced material: peripheral blood. Source of these receptors: a woman aged 70 to 79 with acute or convalescent COVID-19.

The V gene is TRBV7-3, the J gene TRBJ1-6, with D perhaps TRBD1 (5 bases). CDR3 length: 13 amino acids. V lost 0 bases and J lost 10, with 7 bases in between. In germline, CDR1 is SGHTA, CDR2 FQGTGA. This chain's CDR3 is CASSLTGVSPLHF. DNA of the CDR3: TGTGCCAGCAGCTTAACAGGGGTCTCACCCCTCCACTTT.

Notes on this clone: The same CDR3 can be traced to other DNA sequences in this sample. The chain carries TRBV9 and TRBJ1-6; 7 nucleotides line up with TRBD1. The CDR3 extends over 16 amino acids. The ends lost 0 bases at V and 3 bases at J; junction bases unmatched: 3. Germline CDR1 SGDLS, CDR2 YYNGEE. CDR3 loop: CASSVAYRGYNSPLHF. In DNA form, the CDR3 reads TGTGCCAGCAGCGTAGCTTACAGGGGCTATAATTCACCCCTCCACTTT. Drawing the rest from reference TRBV9 and TRBJ1-6, the complete variable domain is DSGVTQTPKHLITATGQRVTLRCSPRSGDLSVYWYQQSLDQGLQFLIQYYNGEERAKGNILERFSAQQFPDLHSELNLSSLELGDSALYFCASSVAYRGYNSPLHFGNGTRLTVT.

This chain connects TRBV6-4 to TRBJ1-1; TRBD1 aligns across 9 bases. The ends lost 6 bases at V and 4 bases at J; junction bases unmatched: 9. Germline V gene data show CDR1 as MRHNA and CDR2 as SNTAGT. The CDR3 runs to 15 residues. In nucleotides, the CDR3 is TGTGCCAGCAGGGCGGGACAGGGTATGGGCACTGAAGCTTTCTTT. It specifies CASRAGQGMGTEAFF.

The chain links TRBV7-3 to TRBJ2-1; 11 bases line up with TRBD2. Germline V gene lookup returns CDR1 SGHTA and CDR2 FQGTGA. The CDR3 length is 16 residues. J was trimmed by 0 bases and V by 4 bases; bases with no gene match: 2. The CDR3 sequence: CASSSSGGSSYNEQFF. Written as DNA, the CDR3 is TGTGCCAGCAGCTCTAGCGGGGGGAGCTCCTACAATGAGCAGTTCTTC.

In its sample, this clone was seen a few times. This sequence joins TRBV3-1 (or the pseudogene TRBV3-2) and TRBJ2-7, with D unclear. This CDR3 is 13 amino acids long. The germline gives CDR1 LGHDT, CDR2 YNNKEL (reference sequence). The germline V and J ends were trimmed by 11 bases and 3 bases, with 17 bases remaining between them. CDR3 nucleotide sequence: TGTGCCGTCGCACATGGAGCTGGCTACGAGCAGTACTTC. It specifies CAVAHGAGYEQYF.

This chain joins TRBV6-5 and TRBJ1-2; tentatively, D is TRBD1 (6 bases). The germline V and J ends were trimmed by 0 bases and 7 bases, with 6 bases remaining between them. This CDR3 is 12 amino acids long. From germline, CDR1 is MNHEY and CDR2 SVGAGI. The CDR3 sequence: CASSYSGGGYTF. CDR3 sequence (DNA): TGTGCCAGCAGTTACTCAGGGGGTGGCTACACCTTC.

This clone was seen only a few times. V and J are TRBV9 and TRBJ2-2; D might be TRBD2 (6 bases). Germline assignment: CDR1 SGDLS and CDR2 YYNGEE. This CDR3 has 15 amino acids. The V end lost 3 bases, the J end lost 5 bases, and 14 bases lay between the germline ends. CDR3 amino acids: CASSAYLDYTGELFF. Written as DNA, the CDR3 is TGTGCCAGCAGCGCGTACCTGGACTATACCGGGGAGCTGTTTTTT.

The chain uses TRBV24-1 and TRBJ2-1; weak D call: TRBD2 (6 bases). The CDR3 runs to 15 residues. The germline V and J ends were trimmed by 7 bases and 5 bases, with 17 bases remaining between them. Germline loops: CDR1 KGHDR, CDR2 SFDVKD. CDR3 amino acids: CATRGGRTLNNEQFF. CDR3 in DNA: TGTGCCACCAGGGGAGGCCGGACGCTCAACAATGAGCAGTTCTTC.

This clone was seen once. The chain couples TRBV27 to TRBJ1-1; D uncertain. The CDR3 extends over 14 amino acids. Germline V gene lookup returns CDR1 MNHEY and CDR2 SMNVEV (reference sequence). V was trimmed by 3 bases and J by 0 bases, leaving 8 bases between them. The CDR3 here is CASSFSTMNTEAFF. CDR3 nucleotides: TGTGCCAGCAGTTTTTCGACAATGAACACTGAAGCTTTCTTT.